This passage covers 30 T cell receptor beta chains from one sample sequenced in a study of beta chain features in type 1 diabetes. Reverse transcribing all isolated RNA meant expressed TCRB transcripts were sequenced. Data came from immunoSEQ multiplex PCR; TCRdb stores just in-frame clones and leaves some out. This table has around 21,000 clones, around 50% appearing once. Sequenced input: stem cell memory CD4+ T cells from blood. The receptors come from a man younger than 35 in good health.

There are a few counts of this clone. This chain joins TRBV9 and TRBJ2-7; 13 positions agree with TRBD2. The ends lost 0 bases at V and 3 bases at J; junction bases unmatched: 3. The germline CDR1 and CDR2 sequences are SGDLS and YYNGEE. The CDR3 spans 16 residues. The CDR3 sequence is CASSVGTSGSVYEQYF. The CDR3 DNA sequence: TGTGCCAGCAGCGTAGGGACTAGCGGGAGTGTCTACGAGCAGTACTTC.

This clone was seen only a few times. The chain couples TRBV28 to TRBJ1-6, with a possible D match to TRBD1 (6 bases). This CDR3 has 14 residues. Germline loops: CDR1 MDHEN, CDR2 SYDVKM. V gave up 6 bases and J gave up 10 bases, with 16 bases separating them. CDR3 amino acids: CASRAGQGRSPLHF. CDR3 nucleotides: TGTGCCAGCAGAGCCGGGCAGGGGAGATCACCCCTCCACTTT. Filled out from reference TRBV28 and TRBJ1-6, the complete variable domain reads DVKVTQSSRYLVKRTGEKVFLECVQDMDHENMFWYRQDPGLGLRLIYFSYDVKMKEKGDIPEGYSVSREKKERFSLILESASTNQTSMYLCASRAGQGRSPLHFGNGTRLTVT.

The CDR3 DNA sequence: TGTGCCAGCAGCCCGGACAGGCGGGAGACCCAGTACTTC. Its protein product is CASSPDRRETQYF. The chain joins TRBV7-3 to TRBJ2-5; 7 nucleotides align to TRBD1. CDR1 is SGHTA, CDR2 FQGTGA, per germline. The CDR3 is 13 residues long. V lost 5 bases to trimming and J lost 5 bases; unmatched junction nucleotides: 5.

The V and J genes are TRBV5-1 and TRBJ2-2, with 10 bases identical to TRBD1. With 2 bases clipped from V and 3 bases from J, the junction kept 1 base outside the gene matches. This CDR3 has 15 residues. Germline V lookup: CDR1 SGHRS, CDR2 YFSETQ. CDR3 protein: CASSLGQGDTGELFF. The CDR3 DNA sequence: TGCGCCAGCAGCTTAGGACAGGGGGACACCGGGGAGCTGTTTTTT.

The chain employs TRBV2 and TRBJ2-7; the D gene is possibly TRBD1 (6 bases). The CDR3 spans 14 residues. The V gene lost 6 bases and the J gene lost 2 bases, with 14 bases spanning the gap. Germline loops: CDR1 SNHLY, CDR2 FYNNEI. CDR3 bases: TGTGCCAGCAGGGCCGGGACAATCCCCTACGAGCAGTACTTC. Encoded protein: CASRAGTIPYEQYF.

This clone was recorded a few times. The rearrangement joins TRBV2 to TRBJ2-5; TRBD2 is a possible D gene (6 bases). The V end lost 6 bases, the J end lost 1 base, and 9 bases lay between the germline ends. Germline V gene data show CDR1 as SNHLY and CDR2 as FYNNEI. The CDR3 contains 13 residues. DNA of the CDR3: TGTGCCAGCAGAGGGACTGCCCAAGAGACCCAGTACTTC. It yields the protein CASRGTAQETQYF.

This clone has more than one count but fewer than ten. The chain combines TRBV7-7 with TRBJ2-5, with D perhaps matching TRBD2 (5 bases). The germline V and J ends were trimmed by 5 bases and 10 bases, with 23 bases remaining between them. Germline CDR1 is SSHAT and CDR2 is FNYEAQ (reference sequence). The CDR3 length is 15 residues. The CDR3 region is CASSHDGRTGEGQYF. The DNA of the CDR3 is TGTGCCAGCAGCCATGACGGTCGGACTGGCGAGGGCCAGTACTTC.

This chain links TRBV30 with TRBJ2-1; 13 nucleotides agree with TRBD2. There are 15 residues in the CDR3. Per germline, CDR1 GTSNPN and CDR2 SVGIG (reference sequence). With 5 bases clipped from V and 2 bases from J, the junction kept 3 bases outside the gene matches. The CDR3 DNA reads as TGTGCCTGGGGGACTAGCGGGACCCCCTACAATGAGCAGTTCTTC. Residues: CAWGTSGTPYNEQFF.

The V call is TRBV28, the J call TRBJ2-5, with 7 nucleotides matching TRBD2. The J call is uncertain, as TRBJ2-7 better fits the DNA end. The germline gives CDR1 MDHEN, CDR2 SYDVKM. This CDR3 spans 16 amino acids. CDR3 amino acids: CASQSPVSGISYEQYF. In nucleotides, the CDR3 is TGTGCCAGTCAGTCCCCAGTCAGCGGGATATCCTACGAGCAGTACTTC.

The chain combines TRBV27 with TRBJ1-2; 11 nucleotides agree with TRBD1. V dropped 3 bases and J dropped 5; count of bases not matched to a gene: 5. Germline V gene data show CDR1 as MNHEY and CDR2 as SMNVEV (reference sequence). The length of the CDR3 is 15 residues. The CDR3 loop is CASSFGTGGGYGYTF. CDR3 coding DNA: TGTGCCAGCAGTTTCGGGACAGGGGGAGGGTATGGCTACACCTTC.

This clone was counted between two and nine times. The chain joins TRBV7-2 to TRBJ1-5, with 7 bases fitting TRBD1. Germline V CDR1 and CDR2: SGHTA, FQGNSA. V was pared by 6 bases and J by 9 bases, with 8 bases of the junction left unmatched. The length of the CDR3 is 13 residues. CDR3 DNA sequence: TGTGCCAGCAGTACAGGGGTAGTCCGGCCCCAGCATTTT. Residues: CASSTGVVRPQHF. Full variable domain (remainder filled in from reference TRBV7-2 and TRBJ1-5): GAGVSQSPSNKVTEKGKDVELRCDPISGHTALYWYRQSLGQGLEFLIYFQGNSAPDKSGLPSDRFSAERTGGSVSTLTIQRTQQEDSAVYLCASSTGVVRPQHFGDGTRLSIL.

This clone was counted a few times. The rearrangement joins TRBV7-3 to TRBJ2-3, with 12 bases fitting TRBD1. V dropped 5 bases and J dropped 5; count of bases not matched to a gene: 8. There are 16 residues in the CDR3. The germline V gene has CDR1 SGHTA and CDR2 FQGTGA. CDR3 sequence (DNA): TGTGCCAGCAGCCCTCAAGGGACAGGGGGCAGAGATACGCAGTATTTT. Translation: CASSPQGTGGRDTQYF.

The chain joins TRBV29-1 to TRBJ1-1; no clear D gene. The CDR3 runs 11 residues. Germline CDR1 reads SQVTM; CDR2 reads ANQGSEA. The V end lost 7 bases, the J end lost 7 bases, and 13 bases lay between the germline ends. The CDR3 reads CSAVEVLEAFF. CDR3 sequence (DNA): TGCAGCGCGGTGGAGGTGCTTGAAGCTTTCTTT.

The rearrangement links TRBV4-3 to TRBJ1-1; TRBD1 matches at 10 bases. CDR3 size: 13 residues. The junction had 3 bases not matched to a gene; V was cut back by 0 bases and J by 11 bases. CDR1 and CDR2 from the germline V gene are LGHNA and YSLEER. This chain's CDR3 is CASSQDDRGRAFF. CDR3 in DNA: TGCGCCAGCAGCCAAGATGACAGGGGGCGGGCTTTCTTT.

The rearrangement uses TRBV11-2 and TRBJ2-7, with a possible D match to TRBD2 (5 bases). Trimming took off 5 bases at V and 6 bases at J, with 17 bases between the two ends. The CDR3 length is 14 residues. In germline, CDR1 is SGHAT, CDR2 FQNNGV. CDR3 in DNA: TGTGCCAGCAGCCCCCCTCCTTTGGCGGGCGAGCAGTACTTC. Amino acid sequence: CASSPPPLAGEQYF.

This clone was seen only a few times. CDR3 nucleotides: TGTGCCAGCAGTTCGGCTAGCGGGATAAGCTCCTACAATGAGCAGTTCTTC. Residues: CASSSASGISSYNEQFF. The V and J genes are TRBV28 and TRBJ2-1; 9 positions agree with TRBD2. Germline CDR1 and CDR2: MDHEN and SYDVKM. The CDR3 consists of 17 residues. V trimming: 4 bases; J trimming: 0 bases; junction bases outside the gene matches: 7.

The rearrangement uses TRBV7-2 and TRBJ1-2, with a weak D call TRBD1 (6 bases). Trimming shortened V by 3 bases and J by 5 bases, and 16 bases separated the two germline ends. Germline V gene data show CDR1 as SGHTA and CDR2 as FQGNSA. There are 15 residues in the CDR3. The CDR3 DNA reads TGTGCCAGCAGCTTCGACGGGGCGCAGGGGTATGGCTACACCTTC. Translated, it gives CASSFDGAQGYGYTF.

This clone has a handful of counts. CDR3 residues: CASSLATQGYSTDTQYF. The CDR3 DNA follows: TGTGCCAGCAGCTTAGCGACACAGGGGTACAGCACAGATACGCAGTATTTT. This rearrangement joins TRBV7-9 to TRBJ2-3; 7 bases map to TRBD1. Germline CDR1 SEHNR, CDR2 FQNEAQ (reference sequence). J lost 0 bases, V lost 0 bases, and 6 bases had no gene match. The CDR3 contains 17 residues. Using reference TRBV7-9 and TRBJ2-3 for the parts outside the CDR3, the full variable domain is DTGVSQNPRHKITKRGQNVTFRCDPISEHNRLYWYRQTLGQGPEFLTYFQNEAQLEKSRLLSDRFSAERPKGSFSTLEIQRTEQGDSAMYLCASSLATQGYSTDTQYFGPGTRLTVL.

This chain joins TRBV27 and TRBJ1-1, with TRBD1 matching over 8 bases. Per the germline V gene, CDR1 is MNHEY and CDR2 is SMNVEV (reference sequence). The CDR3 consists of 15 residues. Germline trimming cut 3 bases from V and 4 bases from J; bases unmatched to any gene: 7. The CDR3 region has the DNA TGTGCCAGCAGTTTCCAGGGGGCAGTCGGCACTGAAGCTTTCTTT. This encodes CASSFQGAVGTEAFF.

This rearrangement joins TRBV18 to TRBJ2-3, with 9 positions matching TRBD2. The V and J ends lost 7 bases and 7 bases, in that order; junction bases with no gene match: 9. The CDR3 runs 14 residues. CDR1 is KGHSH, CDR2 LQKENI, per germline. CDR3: CASFGLAPDYTQYF. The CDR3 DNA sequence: TGTGCCAGCTTCGGACTAGCGCCTGATTATACGCAGTATTTT. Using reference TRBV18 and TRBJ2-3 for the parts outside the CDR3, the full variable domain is NAGVMQNPRHLVRRRGQEARLRCSPMKGHSHVYWYRQLPEEGLKFMVYLQKENIIDESGMPKERFSAEFPKEGPSILRIQQVVRGDSAAYFCASFGLAPDYTQYFGPGTRLTVL.

This CDR3 is CASSAPLTSGSYSEQFF. The CDR3 nucleotides are TGTGCCAGCAGCGCCCCCCTTACTAGCGGGAGTTATAGTGAGCAGTTCTTC. The chain uses TRBV9 and TRBJ2-1; 11 nucleotides agree with TRBD2. V was pared by 3 bases and J by 9 bases, with 14 bases of the junction left unmatched. The CDR3 runs to 17 residues. Germline loops: CDR1 SGDLS, CDR2 YYNGEE.

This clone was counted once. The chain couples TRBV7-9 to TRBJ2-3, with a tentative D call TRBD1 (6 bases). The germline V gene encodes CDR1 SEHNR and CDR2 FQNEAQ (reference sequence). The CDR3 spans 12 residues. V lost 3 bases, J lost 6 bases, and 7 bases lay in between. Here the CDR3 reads CASSFTGDTQYF. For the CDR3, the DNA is TGTGCCAGCAGCTTCACAGGGGATACGCAGTATTTT.

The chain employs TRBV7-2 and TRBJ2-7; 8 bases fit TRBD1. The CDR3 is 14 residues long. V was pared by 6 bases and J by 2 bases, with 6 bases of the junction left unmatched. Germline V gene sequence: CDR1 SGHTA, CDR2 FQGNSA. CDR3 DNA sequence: TGTGCCAGCAGGATGACAGGGGCAACCTACGAGCAGTACTTC. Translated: CASRMTGATYEQYF. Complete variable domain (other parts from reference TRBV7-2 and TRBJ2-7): GAGVSQSPSNKVTEKGKDVELRCDPISGHTALYWYRQSLGQGLEFLIYFQGNSAPDKSGLPSDRFSAERTGGSVSTLTIQRTQQEDSAVYLCASRMTGATYEQYFGPGTRLTVT.

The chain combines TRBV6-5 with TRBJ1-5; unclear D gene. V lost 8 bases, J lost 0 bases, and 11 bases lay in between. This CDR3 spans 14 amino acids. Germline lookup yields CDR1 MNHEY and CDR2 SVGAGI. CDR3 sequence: CASGAGFSNQPQHF. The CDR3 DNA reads TGTGCCAGCGGTGCGGGGTTTAGCAATCAGCCCCAGCATTTT.

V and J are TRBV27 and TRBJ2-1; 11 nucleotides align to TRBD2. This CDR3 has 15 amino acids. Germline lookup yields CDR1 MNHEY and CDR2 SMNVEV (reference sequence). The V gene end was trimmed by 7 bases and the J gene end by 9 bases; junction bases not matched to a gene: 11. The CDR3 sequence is CASTPLAGVLSEQFF. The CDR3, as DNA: TGTGCCAGCACCCCACTAGCGGGAGTTTTAAGTGAGCAGTTCTTC.

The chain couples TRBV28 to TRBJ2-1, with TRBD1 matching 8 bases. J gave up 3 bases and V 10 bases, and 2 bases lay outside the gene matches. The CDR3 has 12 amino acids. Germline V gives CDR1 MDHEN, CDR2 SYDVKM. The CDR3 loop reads CAIGQGYNEQFF. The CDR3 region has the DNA TGTGCCATCGGACAGGGCTACAATGAGCAGTTCTTC.

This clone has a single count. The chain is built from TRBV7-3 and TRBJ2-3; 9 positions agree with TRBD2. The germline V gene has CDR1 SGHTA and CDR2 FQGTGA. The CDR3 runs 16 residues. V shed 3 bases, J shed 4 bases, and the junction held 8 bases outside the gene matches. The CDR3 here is CASSFDSGLAPDTQYF. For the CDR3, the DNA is TGTGCCAGCAGCTTCGACTCGGGACTAGCACCAGATACGCAGTATTTT. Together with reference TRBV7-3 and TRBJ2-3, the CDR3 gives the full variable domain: GAGVSQTPSNKVTEKGKYVELRCDPISGHTALYWYRQSLGQGPEFLIYFQGTGAADDSGLPNDRFFAVRPEGSVSTLKIQRTERGDSAVYLCASSFDSGLAPDTQYFGPGTRLTVL.

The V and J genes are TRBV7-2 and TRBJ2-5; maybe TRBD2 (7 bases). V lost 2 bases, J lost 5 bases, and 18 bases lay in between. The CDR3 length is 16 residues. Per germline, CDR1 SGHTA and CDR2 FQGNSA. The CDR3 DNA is TGTGCCAGCAGCTTATTAGGAGGGGGGGCCGGTGAGACCCAGTACTTC. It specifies CASSLLGGGAGETQYF.

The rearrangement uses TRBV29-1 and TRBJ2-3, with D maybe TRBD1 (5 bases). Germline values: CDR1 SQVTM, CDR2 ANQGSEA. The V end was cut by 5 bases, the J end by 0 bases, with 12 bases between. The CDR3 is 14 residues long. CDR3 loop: CSVRQYSSTDTQYF. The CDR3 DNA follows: TGCAGCGTTCGACAGTACTCTAGCACAGATACGCAGTATTTT.

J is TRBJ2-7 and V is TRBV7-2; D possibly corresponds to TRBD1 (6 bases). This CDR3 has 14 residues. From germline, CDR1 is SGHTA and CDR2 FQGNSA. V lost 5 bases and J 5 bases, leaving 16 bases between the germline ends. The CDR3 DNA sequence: TGTGCCAGCAGCACCGCCGGGACAACGAACGAGCAGTACTTC. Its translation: CASSTAGTTNEQYF.